Detailed here is one T cell receptor (beta chain). Its specificity is not known. The data belong to a study of Ad26.COV2.S vaccination and SARS-CoV-2 variants. The treatment was: about 20 received Ad26.COV2.S at low or high dose, single or two shots; about 5 received placebo; per-sample allocation not given. Samples were taken on day 63 after the first vaccine or placebo injection. Adults aged 18-55 years in Boston included the donor. TCRdb's copy holds only in-frame clones and misses some; the assay was immunoSEQ multiplex PCR. The data hold hundreds of thousands of clones, with 89% observed a single time. Overall study findings and caveats: Spike-specific CD8+ and CD4+ T cell responses reportedly showed substantial breadth after vaccination.

Trimming took off 5 bases at V and 7 bases at J, with 15 bases between the two ends. The CDR3 spans 14 residues. Germline-derived CDR1 and CDR2 are MNHEY and SVGAGI. The chain carries TRBV6-5 and TRBJ1-5; D perhaps matches TRBD1 (6 bases). The sequencing used peripheral blood, collected in a trial of Ad26.COV2.S vaccine versus placebo. This sequence was found in a person between 18 and 59 years old who received the Ad26.COV2.S COVID-19 vaccine or a placebo. This CDR3 is CASSRRGQAQPQHF. The CDR3 coding sequence is TGTGCCAGCAGTCGGCGGGGACAAGCCCAGCCCCAGCATTTT.